Listed below are T cell receptor beta chains from one sample, sequenced in a study of regulatory T cells in long-lasting Graves disease. MiXCR was run by TCRdb on the multiplex PCR reads, yielding one entry per CDR3 protein. Of under 450,000 distinct CDR3 sequences listed, roughly 24% are singletons. The sequencing here drew on peripheral blood mononuclear cells (PBMCs), taken when the disease was refractory, from a patient treated with antithyroid drugs. These receptors all come from a middle-aged woman with Graves disease. The CDR3 runs from the conserved cysteine through the conserved F or W. A D gene is named only where the DNA matches it firmly. Some rows have no size entry. The others give once, few or many, or a class for an expanded clone.

CDR3: CASSFPSIYGYTF; DNA: TGTGCCAGCAGTTTCCCCAGTATCTATGGCTACACCTTC; D: -; size: many; V: TRBV28; J: TRBJ1-2
CDR3: CASSLARPARVRTGELFF; DNA: TGTGCCAGCAGCTTAGCAAGACCAGCAAGGGTGCGCACCGGGGAGCTGTTTTTT; D: -; size: few; V: TRBV7-9; J: TRBJ2-2
CDR3: CAWSKRDRVGEQYF; DNA: TGTGCCTGGAGTAAGCGGGACCGGGTTGGGGAGCAGTACTTC; D: TRBD2; size: -; V: TRBV30; J: TRBJ2-7
CDR3: CASSATGTGVYEQYF; DNA: TGTGCCAGCAGCGCGACCGGGACAGGGGTCTACGAGCAGTACTTC; D: TRBD1; size: -; V: TRBV9; J: TRBJ2-7
CDR3: CASSSRGQRVF; DNA: TGTGCCAGCAGTTCAAGGGGACAGCGCGTCTTC; D: TRBD1; size: -; V: TRBV9; J: TRBJ2-7
CDR3: CASSSSRHEQYF; DNA: TGTGCCAGCAGTTCTAGCCGGCACGAGCAGTACTTC; D: -; size: many; V: TRBV28; J: TRBJ2-7
CDR3: CASSLDGGFSFF; DNA: TGTGCCAGCAGCTTAGACGGAGGTTTCTCGTTCTTC; D: -; size: few; V: TRBV7-9; J: TRBJ2-4
CDR3: CASSHFRPAGVSGEQYF; DNA: TGTGCCAGCAGCCACTTTCGGCCAGCGGGAGTATCGGGGGAGCAGTACTTC; D: TRBD2; size: many; V: TRBV11-2; J: TRBJ2-7
CDR3: CASSHLLETQYF; DNA: TGTGCCAGCAGCCATCTTCTAGAGACCCAGTACTTC; D: -; size: -; V: TRBV5-4; J: TRBJ2-5
CDR3: CATNNAGWRTYEQYF; DNA: TGTGCCACCAACAACGCGGGATGGCGGACCTACGAGCAGTACTTC; D: -; size: many; V: TRBV28; J: TRBJ2-7
CDR3: CATSRADRESGYTF; DNA: TGTGCCACCAGCAGAGCGGACAGGGAATCTGGCTACACCTTC; D: TRBD1; size: -; V: TRBV15; J: TRBJ1-2
CDR3: CASSPWTGHSPLHF; DNA: TGTGCCAGCAGTCCCTGGACAGGCCATTCACCCCTCCACTTT; D: TRBD1; size: many; V: TRBV28; J: TRBJ1-6